This T cell receptor (beta chain) was captured in a study of early stage breast cancer tumors. About the research overall: Around 9.6-fold was the mean read coverage per sample.

V dropped 3 bases and J dropped 4; count of bases not matched to a gene: 8. The germline gives CDR1 SGHVS, CDR2 FNYEAQ. This CDR3 spans 17 amino acids. Profiling relied on immunoSEQ multiplex PCR, and the TCRdb table lists in-frame clones only, not all of them. Of some 30,000 clones listed, roughly 81% are singletons. In this sample, this clone turned up a few times. This receptor was obtained from a person aged 45 to 59 with breast cancer. The rearrangement links TRBV7-6 to TRBJ2-7; 14 positions match TRBD2. Source material: blood. Written as DNA, the CDR3 is TGTGCCAGCAGCTTGAGGACTAGCGGGGGGCAAAAATACGAGCAGTACTTC. Translating it yields CASSLRTSGGQKYEQYF. Full variable domain (missing parts from reference TRBV7-6 and TRBJ2-7): GAGVSQSPRYKVTKRGQDVALRCDPISGHVSLYWYRQALGQGPEFLTYFNYEAQQDKSGLPNDRFSAERPEGSISTLTIQRTEQRDSAMYRCASSLRTSGGQKYEQYFGPGTRLTVT.